These T cell receptor beta chains were read from a single sample in a study of blood T cell repertoires in COVID-19. The repertoire was sequenced with immunoSEQ multiplex PCR; TCRdb's copy has only in-frame clones and lacks some. The table lists 52,000 or so clones, roughly 85% of them singletons, with about an eighth in the top ten. The sequencing sample was made of peripheral blood. The receptors were sampled from a human donor in a cohort sampled during active COVID-19. Each CDR3 is given with its conserved first and last residue. The D gene is left open where the match is weak. A clone size is listed for some rows: how often the clone was seen (once, few, many), or a class if it is expanded.

d_call	v_call	j_call	clone_size	cdr3_nt	cdr3_aa
.	TRBV5-1	TRBJ2-3	.	TGCGCCAGCAGCTTGAGACAGAGCACAGATACGCAGTATTTT	CASSLRQSTDTQYF
TRBD1	TRBV6-5	TRBJ1-1	.	TGTGCCAGCAGCTACGAAACAGGGGTGAACACTGAAGCTTTCTTT	CASSYETGVNTEAFF
TRBD2	TRBV27	TRBJ2-7	.	TGTGCCAGCAGTTTATTAGCGGGGAGCTCCTACGAGCAGTACTTC	CASSLLAGSSYEQYF
.	TRBV30	TRBJ1-6	.	TGTGCCTGGCAGGGAGGATATAATTCACCCCTCCACTTT	CAWQGGYNSPLHF
TRBD1	TRBV6-5	TRBJ1-1	.	TGTGCCAGCAGTCAGAGACAGGGAAGGACTGAAGCTTTCTTT	CASSQRQGRTEAFF
.	TRBV7-9	TRBJ2-3	.	TGTGCCAGCAGCAAAGGGGGGGGCACAGATACGCAGTATTTT	CASSKGGGTDTQYF
TRBD2	TRBV6-2/TRBV6-3	TRBJ2-7	few	TGTGCCAGCAGTTACTCGATCGGTAGCGGGAAGACCTACGAGCAGTACTTC	CASSYSIGSGKTYEQYF
TRBD1	TRBV10-3	TRBJ2-1	once	TGTGCCATCAGTGTCAGGGGGCAGGGTTCCTACAATGAGCAGTTCTTC	CAISVRGQGSYNEQFF
.	TRBV24-1	TRBJ2-7	.	TGTGCCACCAGTGATGGGGGCCGGGGCACCTACGAGCAGTACTTC	CATSDGGRGTYEQYF
TRBD1	TRBV7-6	TRBJ1-3	.	TGTGCCAGCAGCCTGCGGACAGGGGGCACTGGAAACACCATATATTTT	CASSLRTGGTGNTIYF